This T cell receptor (beta chain) was observed in a study of monozygotic twins with inflammatory bowel disease (dated by TCRdb to the late 2010s). Some background on the complete study: In total, roughly 30 monozygotic twin pairs made up the full study: 19 Danish pairs, all IBD-discordant, plus nine German pairs, of which four were IBD-concordant and five were IBD-discordant. The search for disease-associated traits relied mainly on comparing IBD patients with their genetically identical healthy co-twins within discordant pairs. Each individual had, on average, about 151 000 unique TCRalpha sequences and 181 000 unique TCRbeta sequences available for analysis.

The CDR3 covers 13 residues, taking in both the cysteine and the phenylalanine. The DNA sequence is not available. Based on the germline V gene (reference sequence), the CDR1 and CDR2 sequences are MNHEY and SMNVEV. Library prep was done by 5' RACE. Preparation of each TCR library used approximately 4,000 ng of total RNA. For each sample, cDNA was synthesized in eight separate reactions using SMARTScribe reverse transcriptase. During cDNA synthesis, unique molecular identifiers containing a 6-nucleotide sample barcode were introduced by template switching. Two nested PCRs of roughly 16 and 10 cycles amplified the TCRalpha and TCRbeta cDNA, and bead purification followed each PCR. Before amplification, the cDNA was treated with uracil DNA-glycosylase and purified using the QIAquick PCR purification kit. The second PCR added Illumina TruSeq-compatible adapters along with sample-specific barcodes. TapeStation and Qubit were used to check library quality and concentration, and 5 ng of each library was pooled. The pooled libraries were sequenced with 2 x 100 bp reads and custom sequencing primers on an Illumina HiSeq2500 single-index Rapid Run. The paper's data handling went like this. MiGEC version 1.2.6 was used for UMI-based consensus assembly to correct PCR and sequencing errors. MiXCR version 2.1.1 was used for V(D)J alignment, clonotype assembly and CDR3 extraction. To normalise gene usage, clonotype sharing and MAIT/NKT TCR abundance, the top 1000, 10 000 and 20 000 clonotypes in each sample were analysed. Diversity was computed as the inverse Simpson index with the vegan R package after downsampling to 27 000 UMIs. Paired Mann-Whitney U tests were applied to discordant twin pairs, and Benjamini-Hochberg correction was used for multiple testing. Following TCRdb reprocessing, every CDR3 protein sequence forms one entry, and DNA is not provided. TCRdb, not the original authors, processed these V and J calls. This sample's table contains 150,000 or so distinct CDR3 sequences. The top ten constitute around 1.3% of the sample.

Findings and caveats that apply to the study as a whole: The results gave no support for a single strong signal or clonotype linked to IBD. TCRbeta repertoire diversity, by inverse Simpson index, was decreased in IBD patients compared with their healthy co-twins. Because patients were on differing immunosuppressive treatments, the repertoires may have picked up extra background noise and inter-individual variability. The analysis was unable to tell apart different T cell subtypes. Repertoire similarity did not differ between concordant and discordant twins, possibly due to limited statistical power. Fewer clonotypes were shared with other individuals by IBD patients than by healthy twins, most markedly in patients showing signs of disease activity.

From each donor, a roughly 2.5 ml peripheral blood sample was collected into PAXgene tubes and stored at -80 degrees C. Total RNA was isolated from whole blood with the PAXgene blood miRNA kit on an automated QIAcube, without T cell sorting. Peripheral blood from monozygotic twin pairs who were concordant or discordant for inflammatory bowel disease underwent deep TCRalpha and TCRbeta repertoire profiling using unique molecular barcoding. Smoking habits were recorded for all twin pairs, with individuals classified as current, former or never smokers. A word on this clonotype: Its binding antigen is unknown.

The sequencing input was blood. This clonotype was obtained from a human donor with ulcerative colitis or Crohn's disease, or a healthy co-twin of an affected twin (not recorded which). The chain is encoded by TRBV27 joined to TRBJ1-5. The CDR3 region reads CASSLTGYQPQHF.